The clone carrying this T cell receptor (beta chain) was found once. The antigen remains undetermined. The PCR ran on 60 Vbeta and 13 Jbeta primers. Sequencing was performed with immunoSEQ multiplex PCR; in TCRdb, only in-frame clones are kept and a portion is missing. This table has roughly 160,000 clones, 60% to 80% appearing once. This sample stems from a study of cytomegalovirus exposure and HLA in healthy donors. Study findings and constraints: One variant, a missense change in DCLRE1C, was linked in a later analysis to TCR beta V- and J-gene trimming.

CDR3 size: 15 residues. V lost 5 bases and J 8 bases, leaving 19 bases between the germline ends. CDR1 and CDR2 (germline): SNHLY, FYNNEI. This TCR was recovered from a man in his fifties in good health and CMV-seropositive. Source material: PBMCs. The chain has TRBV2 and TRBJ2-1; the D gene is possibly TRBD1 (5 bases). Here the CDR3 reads CASSWLTDVGHEQFF. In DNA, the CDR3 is TGTGCCAGCAGTTGGTTGACAGACGTAGGCCATGAGCAGTTCTTC.